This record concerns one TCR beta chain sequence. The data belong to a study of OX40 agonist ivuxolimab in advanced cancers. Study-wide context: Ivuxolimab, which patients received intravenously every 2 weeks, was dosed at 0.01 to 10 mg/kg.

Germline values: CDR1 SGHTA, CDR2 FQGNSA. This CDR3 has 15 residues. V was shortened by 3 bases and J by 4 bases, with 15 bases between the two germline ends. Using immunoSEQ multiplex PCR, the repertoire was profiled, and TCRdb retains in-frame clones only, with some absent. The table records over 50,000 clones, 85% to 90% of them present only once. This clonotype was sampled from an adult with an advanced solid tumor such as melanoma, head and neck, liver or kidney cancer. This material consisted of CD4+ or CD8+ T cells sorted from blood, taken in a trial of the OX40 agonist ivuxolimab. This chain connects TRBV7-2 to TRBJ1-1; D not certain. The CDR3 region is CASSFDGLSPTEAFF. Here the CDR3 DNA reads TGTGCCAGCAGCTTCGACGGACTGTCTCCCACTGAAGCTTTCTTT.